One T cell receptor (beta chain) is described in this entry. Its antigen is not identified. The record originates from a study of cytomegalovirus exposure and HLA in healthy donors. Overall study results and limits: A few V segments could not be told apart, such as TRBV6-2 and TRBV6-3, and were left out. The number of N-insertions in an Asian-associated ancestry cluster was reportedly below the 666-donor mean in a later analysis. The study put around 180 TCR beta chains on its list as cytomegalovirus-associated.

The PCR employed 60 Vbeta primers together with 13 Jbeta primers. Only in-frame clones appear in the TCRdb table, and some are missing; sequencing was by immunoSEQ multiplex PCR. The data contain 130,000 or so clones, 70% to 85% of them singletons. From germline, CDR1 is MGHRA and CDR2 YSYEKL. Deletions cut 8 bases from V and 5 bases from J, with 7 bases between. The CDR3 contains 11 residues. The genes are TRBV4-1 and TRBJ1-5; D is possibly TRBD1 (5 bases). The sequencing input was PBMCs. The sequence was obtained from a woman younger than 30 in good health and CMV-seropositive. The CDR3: CASGRDQPQHF. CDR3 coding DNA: TGCGCCAGCGGCAGGGATCAGCCCCAGCATTTT.